This is a list of T cell receptor beta chains from one sample in a study of shared clonotypes between healthy human individuals. Clones were sequenced by immunoSEQ multiplex PCR, and TCRdb holds only the in-frame ones, with some missing. The table has some 2,500,000 clones, more than 85% seen once; the top ten hold about 0.39%. Sequencing was carried out using naive CD4+ T cells from PBMCs. These receptors were taken from a man aged 18 to 29 in good health. Some clones in this sample may be carry-over from other donors' samples. The CDR3 runs from the conserved cysteine through the conserved F or W. Fields, in order: D gene, clone size, J gene, CDR3 length, V gene, CDR3 DNA, CDR3 protein. A D gene is named only where the DNA matches it firmly. Some rows mark clone size as missing; the rest say once, few, many or name a class of expanded clone.

TRBD2 once TRBJ2-1 16 TRBV18 TGTGCCAGCTCAACCATAGCGGGAGGGCCGCTCCATGAGCAGTTCTTC CASSTIAGGPLHEQFF
. . TRBJ1-2 14 TRBV6-1 TGTGCCAGCAGTGAAATGGGCAGGACCTCTGGCTACACCTTC CASSEMGRTSGYTF
. . TRBJ2-7 15 TRBV27 TGTGCCAGCAGCAAGTCCAGGACGGGCTCCTACGAGCAGTACTTC CASSKSRTGSYEQYF
. . TRBJ1-5 16 TRBV28 TGTGCCAGCAGTTTAATTGCAGCCACTAGCAATCAGCCCCAGCATTTT CASSLIAATSNQPQHF
. . TRBJ2-1 13 TRBV7-3 TGTGCCAGCAGCTTAACTAGGGACCATGAGCAGTTCTTC CASSLTRDHEQFF
. . TRBJ2-5 15 TRBV4-1 TGCGCCAGCAGCCAGTTCCAGGGGACTTTAGGGACCCAGTACTTC CASSQFQGTLGTQYF
. . TRBJ2-3 15 TRBV6-4 TGTGCCAGCAGTGACTCAACTAGCCCAGCAGATACGCAGTATTTT CASSDSTSPADTQYF
. . TRBJ2-7 15 TRBV7-3 TGTGCCAGCAGCTTAGGTTTGGGTCCGAACTACGAGCAGTACTTC CASSLGLGPNYEQYF
. . TRBJ2-3 15 TRBV6-5 TGTGCCAGCAGAAGCTTGAGGTACCCTTCAGATACGCAGTATTTT CASRSLRYPSDTQYF
. . TRBJ1-2 15 TRBV28 TGTGCCAGCAGTTCACCCGTTGTAACTAACTATGGCTACACCTTC CASSSPVVTNYGYTF
TRBD2 . TRBJ2-1 16 TRBV7-3 TGTGCCAGCAGCCCCCCCGGGACTAGCGCTAACAATGAGCAGTTCTTC CASSPPGTSANNEQFF
. . TRBJ1-6 16 TRBV15 TGTGCCACCAGCAGGGGCCTGAGCTCCTATAATTCACCCCTCCACTTT CATSRGLSSYNSPLHF
TRBD2 . TRBJ2-7 14 TRBV5-1 TGCGCCAGCAGCCCCGGGACTAGCGGGAACGAGCAGTACTTC CASSPGTSGNEQYF
TRBD1 . TRBJ2-7 16 TRBV7-2 TGTGCCAGCAGCTTAGCGCGACAGGGGGCTGCCTACGAGCAGTACTTC CASSLARQGAAYEQYF
TRBD1 . TRBJ2-5 15 TRBV28 TGTGCCAGCCTCGCCCACAGGGCAGGGGGCGAGACCCAGTACTTC CASLAHRAGGETQYF
. . TRBJ1-3 14 TRBV5-6 TGTGCCAGCTTTTCAGCAGGCTCTGGAAACACCATATATTTT CASFSAGSGNTIYF
. . TRBJ1-2 15 TRBV5-6 TGTGCCAGCATGGACAAGGGGTCCTCTAACTATGGCTACACCTTC CASMDKGSSNYGYTF
. . TRBJ1-3 13 TRBV28 TGTGCCAGCAGTCGGACAGCCGGAAACACCATATATTTT CASSRTAGNTIYF
TRBD2 . TRBJ2-1 12 TRBV6-1 TGTGCCAGCATCACCGACGGGAGGAAGCAGTTCTTC CASITDGRKQFF
TRBD1 . TRBJ2-2 15 TRBV19 TGTGCCAGTACCGGACAGGGTCCGTCCACCGGGGAGCTGTTTTTT CASTGQGPSTGELFF
. . TRBJ2-3 15 TRBV7-8 TGTGCCAGCAGCTTAACCAGGGATAGCACAGATACGCAGTATTTT CASSLTRDSTDTQYF
. . TRBJ2-7 16 TRBV18 TGTGCCAGCTCACCACTTTCGGAACGGGAGCTCGCCGAGCAGTACTTC CASSPLSERELAEQYF
. . TRBJ2-3 14 TRBV19 TGTGCCAGTAGTATGCTGGACTTGACAGATACGCAGTATTTT CASSMLDLTDTQYF
. . TRBJ2-1 11 TRBV28 TGTGCCAGCAGGAGGGACGATGAGCAGTTCTTC CASRRDDEQFF
. . TRBJ1-2 13 TRBV28 TGTGCCAGCAGGGAGGGTCCAAACTATGGCTACACCTTC CASREGPNYGYTF
. . TRBJ1-6 14 TRBV5-1 TGCGCCAGCAGCTCCGGGACTGATAATTCACCCCTCCACTTT CASSSGTDNSPLHF
TRBD2 . TRBJ2-3 16 TRBV11-3 TGTGCCAGCAGCGGGACTAGCGGGCGAGGGACAGATACGCAGTATTTT CASSGTSGRGTDTQYF
TRBD2 . TRBJ2-7 15 TRBV28 TGTGCCAGCTTGGGAGGGAAGGGAATCTCCTACGAGCAGTACTTC CASLGGKGISYEQYF
. . TRBJ1-4 15 TRBV28 TGTGCCAGCAGCCCTGGGACCAGTAGGAATGAAAAACTGTTTTTT CASSPGTSRNEKLFF
. . TRBJ2-7 13 TRBV4-3 TGCGCCAGCAGCCAAGAGGTCAGCTACGAGCAGTACTTC CASSQEVSYEQYF
. . TRBJ2-6 16 TRBV28 TGTGCCAGCAGCTGGGTCACAGTCTCTGGGGCCAACGTCCTGACTTTC CASSWVTVSGANVLTF
. . TRBJ2-5 13 TRBV5-4 TGTGCCAGCAGCTCGACTAGTTTGGAGACCCAGTACTTC CASSSTSLETQYF
. . TRBJ2-5 11 TRBV5-1 TGCGCCAGCAGCCTAACAGAGACCCAGTACTTC CASSLTETQYF
. . TRBJ2-7 14 TRBV28 TGTGCCAGCAGTTTTAGTACCGCCCGCTACGAGCAGTACTTC CASSFSTARYEQYF
. once TRBJ2-7 12 TRBV23-1 TGCGCCAGCAGTCAATCGAGGGCCGGTCCTAACTTC CASSQSRAGPNF
. once TRBJ1-2 12 TRBV6-6 TGTGCCAGCATAGGATCCGACTATGGCTACACCTTC CASIGSDYGYTF
TRBD2 . TRBJ2-1 14 TRBV14 TGTGCCAGCAGAGGTAGCGGGAGTTACAATGAGCAGTTCTTC CASRGSGSYNEQFF
. few TRBJ1-2 11 TRBV28 TGTGCCAGCAGTTTCATCCATGGCTACACCTTC CASSFIHGYTF
. . TRBJ2-3 14 TRBV27 TGTGCCAGCAGTTTTGGCCAGGGTACAGATACGCAGTATTTT CASSFGQGTDTQYF
TRBD2 . TRBJ2-3 14 TRBV11-2 TGTGCCAGCGCACTCAGCGGGAGATTGGATACGCAGTATTTT CASALSGRLDTQYF
. . TRBJ2-7 14 TRBV6-5 TGTGCCAGCAGTTACAAGGACGGCCCCTACGAGCAGTACTTC CASSYKDGPYEQYF
TRBD2 . TRBJ2-1 15 TRBV30 TGTGCCTGGAGTGAAGGGACTAGCGGCTACAATGAGCAGTTCTTC CAWSEGTSGYNEQFF